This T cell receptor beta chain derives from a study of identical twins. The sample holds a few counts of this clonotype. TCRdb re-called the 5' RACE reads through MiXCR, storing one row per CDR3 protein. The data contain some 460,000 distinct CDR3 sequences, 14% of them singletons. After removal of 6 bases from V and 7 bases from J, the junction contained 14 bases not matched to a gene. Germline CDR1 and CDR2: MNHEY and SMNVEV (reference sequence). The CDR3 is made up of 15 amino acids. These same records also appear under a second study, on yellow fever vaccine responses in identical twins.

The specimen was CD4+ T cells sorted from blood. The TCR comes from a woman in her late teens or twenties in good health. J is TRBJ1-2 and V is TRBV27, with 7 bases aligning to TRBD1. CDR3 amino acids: CASRRTGPLEAGYTF. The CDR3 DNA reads TGTGCCAGCAGGAGGACAGGACCCCTCGAGGCTGGCTACACCTTC.